The entry that follows covers one TCR beta chain sequence. Its specificity is not known. Described time point: cycle 4 day 1 (C4D1), after 6 weeks of nivolumab. With no exception, relapse followed autologous stem cell transplantation in all patients, and brentuximab vedotin exposure varied. These data come from a study of PD-1 blockade in classical Hodgkin lymphoma. The wider study: Intravenous delivery of nivolumab at 3 mg/kg to patients occurred every 2 weeks. Findings of the study overall: Newly diagnosed patients reportedly had lower baseline TCR diversity than healthy donors.

The repertoire was sequenced with immunoSEQ multiplex PCR; TCRdb's copy has only in-frame clones and lacks some. This repertoire shows 75,000 to 95,000 clones, about 83% found once; its top ten account for over 15%. Trimming removed 5 bases from V and 5 bases from J, with 12 bases in between. The CDR3 spans 13 residues. Germline V lookup: CDR1 MNHEY, CDR2 SMNVEV (reference sequence). The chain joins TRBV27 to TRBJ2-5, with unresolved D. This receptor was identified in a human donor with classical Hodgkin lymphoma. The sample consisted of peripheral blood mononuclear cells (PBMCs), taken before the fourth cycle of nivolumab. The CDR3 coding sequence is TGTGCCAGCAGTCCCTCGTATCTGGAGACCCAGTACTTC. It codes for CASSPSYLETQYF.